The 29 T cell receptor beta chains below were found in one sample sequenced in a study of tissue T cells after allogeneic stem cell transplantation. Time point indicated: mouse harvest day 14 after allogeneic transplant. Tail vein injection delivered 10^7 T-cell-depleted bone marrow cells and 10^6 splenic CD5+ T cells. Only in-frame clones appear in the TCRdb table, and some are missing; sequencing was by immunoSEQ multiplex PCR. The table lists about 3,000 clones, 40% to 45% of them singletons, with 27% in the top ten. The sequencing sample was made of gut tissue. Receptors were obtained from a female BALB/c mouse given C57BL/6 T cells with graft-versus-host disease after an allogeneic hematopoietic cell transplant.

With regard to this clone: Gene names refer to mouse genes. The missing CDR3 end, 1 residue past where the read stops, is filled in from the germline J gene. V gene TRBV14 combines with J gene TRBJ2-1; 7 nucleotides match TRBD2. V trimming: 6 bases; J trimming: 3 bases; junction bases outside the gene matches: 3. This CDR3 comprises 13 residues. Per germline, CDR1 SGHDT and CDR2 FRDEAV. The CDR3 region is CASTDWVYAEQFF. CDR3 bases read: TGTGCCAGCACAGACTGGGTCTATGCTGAGCAGTTC. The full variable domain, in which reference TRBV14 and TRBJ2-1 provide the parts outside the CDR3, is EAGVTQSPRYAVLQEGQAVSFWCDPISGHDTLYWYQQPRDQGPQLLVYFRDEAVIDNSQLPSDRFSAVRPKGTNSTLKIQSAKQGDTATYLCASTDWVYAEQFFGPGTRLTVL.

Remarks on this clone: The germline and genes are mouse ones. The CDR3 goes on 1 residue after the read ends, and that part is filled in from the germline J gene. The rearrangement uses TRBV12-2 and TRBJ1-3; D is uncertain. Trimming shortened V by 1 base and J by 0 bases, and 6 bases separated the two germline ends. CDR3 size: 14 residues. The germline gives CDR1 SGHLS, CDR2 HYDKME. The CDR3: CASSLGDSGNTLYF. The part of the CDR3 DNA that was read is TGTGCCAGCTCTCTTGGGGATTCTGGAAATACGCTCTAT.

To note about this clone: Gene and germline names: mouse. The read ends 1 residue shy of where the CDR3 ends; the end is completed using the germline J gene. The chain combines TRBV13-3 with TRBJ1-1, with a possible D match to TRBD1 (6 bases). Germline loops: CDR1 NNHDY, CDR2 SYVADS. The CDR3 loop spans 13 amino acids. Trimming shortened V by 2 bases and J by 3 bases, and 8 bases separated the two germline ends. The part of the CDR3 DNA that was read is TGTGCCAGCAGTGAGAACAGGGACACAGAAGTCTTC. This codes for CASSENRDTEVF. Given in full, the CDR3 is CASSENRDTEVFF.

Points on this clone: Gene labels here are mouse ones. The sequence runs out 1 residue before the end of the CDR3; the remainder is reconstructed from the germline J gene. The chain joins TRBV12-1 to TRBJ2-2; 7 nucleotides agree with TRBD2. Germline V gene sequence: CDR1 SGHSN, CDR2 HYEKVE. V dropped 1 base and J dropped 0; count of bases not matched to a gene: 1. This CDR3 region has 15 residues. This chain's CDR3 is CASSLGGSNTGQLYF. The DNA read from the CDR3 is TGTGCCAGCTCTCTGGGGGGGTCAAACACCGGGCAGCTCTAC.

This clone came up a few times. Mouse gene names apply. The CDR3 DNA, read in part, is TGTGCCAGCGGTGATGGCAGGGGGCGCGATGAACAGTAC. This sequence encodes CASGDGRGRDEQY. The whole CDR3 is CASGDGRGRDEQYF. The V and J genes are TRBV13-2 and TRBJ2-7; 8 nucleotides align to TRBD1. The CDR3 end lies 1 residue beyond the end of the read and is filled in from the germline J gene. The CDR3 loop spans 14 amino acids. V shed 0 bases, J shed 5 bases, and the junction held 4 bases outside the gene matches. Germline CDR1 and CDR2: NNHNN and SYGAGS (reference sequence).

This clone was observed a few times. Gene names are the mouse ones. The DNA read from the CDR3 is TGTGCCAGCGGTGGAGGGGGGTGGGAACAGTAC. Translation: CASGGGGWEQY. The whole CDR3 is CASGGGGWEQYF. The chain combines TRBV13-2 with TRBJ2-7, with D perhaps TRBD1 or TRBD2 (6 bases each). The DNA ends 1 residue before the CDR3 does, and the rest of the CDR3 is filled in from the germline J gene. The CDR3 has 12 amino acids. V lost 3 bases, J lost 7 bases, and 11 bases lay in between. The V gene's germline CDR1 is NNHNN and CDR2 SYGAGS (reference sequence).

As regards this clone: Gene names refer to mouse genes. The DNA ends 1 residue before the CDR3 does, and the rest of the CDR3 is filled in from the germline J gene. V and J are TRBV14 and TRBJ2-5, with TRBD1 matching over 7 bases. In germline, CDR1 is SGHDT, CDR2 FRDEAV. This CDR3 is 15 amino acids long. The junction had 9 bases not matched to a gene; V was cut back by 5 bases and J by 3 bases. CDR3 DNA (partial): TGTGCCAGCAGCTTCCTCGGGACAGTACAAGACACCCAGTAC. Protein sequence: CASSFLGTVQDTQY. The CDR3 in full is CASSFLGTVQDTQYF. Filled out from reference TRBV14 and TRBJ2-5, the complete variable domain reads EAGVTQSPRYAVLQEGQAVSFWCDPISGHDTLYWYQQPRDQGPQLLVYFRDEAVIDNSQLPSDRFSAVRPKGTNSTLKIQSAKQGDTATYLCASSFLGTVQDTQYFGPGTRLLVL.

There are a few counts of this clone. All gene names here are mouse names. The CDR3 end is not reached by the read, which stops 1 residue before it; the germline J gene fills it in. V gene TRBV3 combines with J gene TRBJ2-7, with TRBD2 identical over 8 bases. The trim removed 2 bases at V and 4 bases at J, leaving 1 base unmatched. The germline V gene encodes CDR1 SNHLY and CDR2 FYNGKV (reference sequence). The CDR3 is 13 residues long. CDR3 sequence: CASSLSGGYEQYF. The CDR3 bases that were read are TGTGCCAGCAGCTTATCTGGGGGGTATGAACAGTAC.

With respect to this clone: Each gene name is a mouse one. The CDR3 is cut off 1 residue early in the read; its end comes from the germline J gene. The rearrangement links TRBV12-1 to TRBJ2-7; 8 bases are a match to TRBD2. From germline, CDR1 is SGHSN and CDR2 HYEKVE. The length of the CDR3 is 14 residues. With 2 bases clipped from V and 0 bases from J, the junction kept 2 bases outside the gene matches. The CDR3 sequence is CASSPDWGSYEQYF. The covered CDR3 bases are TGTGCCAGCTCTCCTGACTGGGGCTCCTATGAACAGTAC.

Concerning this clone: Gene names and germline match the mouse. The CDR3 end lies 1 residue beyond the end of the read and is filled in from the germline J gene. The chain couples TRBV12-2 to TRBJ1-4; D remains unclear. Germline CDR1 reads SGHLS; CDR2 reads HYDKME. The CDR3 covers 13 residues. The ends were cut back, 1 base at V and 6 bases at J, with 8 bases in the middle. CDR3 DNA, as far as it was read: TGTGCCAGCTCTCTACCAGGCCACGAAAGATTATTT. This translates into CASSLPGHERLF. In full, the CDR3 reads CASSLPGHERLFF.

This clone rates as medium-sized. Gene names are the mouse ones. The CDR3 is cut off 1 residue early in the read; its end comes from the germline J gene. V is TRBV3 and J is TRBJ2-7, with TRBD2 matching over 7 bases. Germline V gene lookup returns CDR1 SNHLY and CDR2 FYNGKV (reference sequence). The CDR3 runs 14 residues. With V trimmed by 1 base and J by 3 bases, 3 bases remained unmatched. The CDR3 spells CASSLDWGYYEQYF. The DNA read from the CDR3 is TGTGCCAGCAGCTTAGACTGGGGTTACTATGAACAGTAC.

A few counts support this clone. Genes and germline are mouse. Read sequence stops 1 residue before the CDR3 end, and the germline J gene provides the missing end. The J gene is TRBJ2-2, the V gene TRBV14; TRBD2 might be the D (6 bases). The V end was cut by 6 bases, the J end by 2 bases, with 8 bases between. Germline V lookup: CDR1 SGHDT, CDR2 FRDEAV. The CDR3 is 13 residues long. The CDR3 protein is CASTDWNTGQLYF. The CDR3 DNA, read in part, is TGTGCCAGCACCGACTGGAACACCGGGCAGCTCTAC.

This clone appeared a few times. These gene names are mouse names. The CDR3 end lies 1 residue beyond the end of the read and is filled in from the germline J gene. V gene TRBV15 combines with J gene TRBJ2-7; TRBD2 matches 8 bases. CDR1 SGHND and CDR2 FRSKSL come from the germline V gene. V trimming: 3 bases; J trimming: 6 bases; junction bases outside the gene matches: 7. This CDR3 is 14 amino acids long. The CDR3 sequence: CASSLSWGVREQYF. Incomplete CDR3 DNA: TGTGCCAGCAGTTTGTCCTGGGGGGTTCGTGAACAGTAC.

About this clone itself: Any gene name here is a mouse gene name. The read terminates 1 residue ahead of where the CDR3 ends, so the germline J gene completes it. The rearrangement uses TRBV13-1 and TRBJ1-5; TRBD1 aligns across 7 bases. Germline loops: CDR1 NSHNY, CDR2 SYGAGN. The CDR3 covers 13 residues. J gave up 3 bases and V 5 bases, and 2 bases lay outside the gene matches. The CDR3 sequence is CASSWDSNQAPLF. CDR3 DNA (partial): TGTGCCAGCAGCTGGGACAGCAACCAGGCTCCGCTT.

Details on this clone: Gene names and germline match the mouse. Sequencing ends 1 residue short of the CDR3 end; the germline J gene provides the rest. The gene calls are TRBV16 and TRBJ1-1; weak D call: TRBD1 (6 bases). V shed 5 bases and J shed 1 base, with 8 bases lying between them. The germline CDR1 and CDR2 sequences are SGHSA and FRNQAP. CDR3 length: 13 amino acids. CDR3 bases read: TGTGCAAGCAGCCGAGGGGGAAACACAGAAGTCTTC. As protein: CASSRGGNTEVF. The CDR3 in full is CASSRGGNTEVFF.

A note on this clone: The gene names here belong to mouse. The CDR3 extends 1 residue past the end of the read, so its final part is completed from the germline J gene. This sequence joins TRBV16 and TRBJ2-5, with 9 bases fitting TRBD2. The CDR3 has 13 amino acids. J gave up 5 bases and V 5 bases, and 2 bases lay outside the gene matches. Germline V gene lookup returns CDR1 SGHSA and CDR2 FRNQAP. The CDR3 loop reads CASSQTGGDTQYF. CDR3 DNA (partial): TGTGCAAGCAGCCAGACTGGGGGAGACACCCAGTAC.

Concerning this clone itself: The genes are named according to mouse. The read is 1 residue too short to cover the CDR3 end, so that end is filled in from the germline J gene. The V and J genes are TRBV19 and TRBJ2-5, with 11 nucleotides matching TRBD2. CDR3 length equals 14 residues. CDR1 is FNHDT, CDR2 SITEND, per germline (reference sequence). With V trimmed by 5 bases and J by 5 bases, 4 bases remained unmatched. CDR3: CASSSGLGGDTQYF. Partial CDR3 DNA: TGTGCCAGCAGCTCCGGACTGGGGGGAGACACCCAGTAC.

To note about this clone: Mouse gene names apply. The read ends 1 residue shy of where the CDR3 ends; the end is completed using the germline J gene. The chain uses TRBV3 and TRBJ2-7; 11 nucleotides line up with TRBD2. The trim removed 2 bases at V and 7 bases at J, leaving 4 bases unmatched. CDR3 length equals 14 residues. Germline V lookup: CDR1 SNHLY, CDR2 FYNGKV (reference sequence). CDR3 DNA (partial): TGTGCCAGCAGCTTAACTGGGGGGGCGCAGGAACAGTAC. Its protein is CASSLTGGAQEQY. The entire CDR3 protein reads CASSLTGGAQEQYF.

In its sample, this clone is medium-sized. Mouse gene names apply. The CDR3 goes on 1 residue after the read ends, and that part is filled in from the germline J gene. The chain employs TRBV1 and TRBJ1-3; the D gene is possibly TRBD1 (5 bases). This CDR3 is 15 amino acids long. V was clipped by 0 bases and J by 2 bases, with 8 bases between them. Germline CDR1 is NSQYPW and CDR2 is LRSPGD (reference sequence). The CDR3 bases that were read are TGCACCTGCAGTGCAGATATGGGGGCTGGAAATACGCTCTAT. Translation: CTCSADMGAGNTLY. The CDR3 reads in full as CTCSADMGAGNTLYF.

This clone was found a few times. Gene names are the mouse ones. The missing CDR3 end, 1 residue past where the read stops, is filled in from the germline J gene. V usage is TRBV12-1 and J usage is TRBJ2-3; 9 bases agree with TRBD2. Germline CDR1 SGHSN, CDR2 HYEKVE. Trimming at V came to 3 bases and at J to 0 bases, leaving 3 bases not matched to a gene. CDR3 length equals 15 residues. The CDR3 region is CASSRGLGSAETLYF. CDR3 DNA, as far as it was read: TGTGCCAGCTCTAGGGGACTGGGTAGTGCAGAAACGCTGTAT.

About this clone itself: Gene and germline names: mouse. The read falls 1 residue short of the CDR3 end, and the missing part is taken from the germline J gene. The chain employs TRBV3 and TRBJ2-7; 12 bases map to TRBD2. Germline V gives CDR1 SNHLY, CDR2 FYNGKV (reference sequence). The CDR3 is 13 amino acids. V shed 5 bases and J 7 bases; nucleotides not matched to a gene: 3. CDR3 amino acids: CASSRLGGREQYF. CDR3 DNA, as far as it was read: TGTGCCAGCAGCCGACTGGGGGGGCGAGAACAGTAC.

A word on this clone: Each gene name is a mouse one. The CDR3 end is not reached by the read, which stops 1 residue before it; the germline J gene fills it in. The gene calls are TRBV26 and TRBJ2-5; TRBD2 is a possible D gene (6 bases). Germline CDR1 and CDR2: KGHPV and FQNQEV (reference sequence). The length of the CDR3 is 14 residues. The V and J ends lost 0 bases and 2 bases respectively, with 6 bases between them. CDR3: CASSLSGGQDTQYF. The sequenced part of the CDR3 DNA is TGTGCCAGCAGTCTGTCTGGGGGCCAAGACACCCAGTAC.

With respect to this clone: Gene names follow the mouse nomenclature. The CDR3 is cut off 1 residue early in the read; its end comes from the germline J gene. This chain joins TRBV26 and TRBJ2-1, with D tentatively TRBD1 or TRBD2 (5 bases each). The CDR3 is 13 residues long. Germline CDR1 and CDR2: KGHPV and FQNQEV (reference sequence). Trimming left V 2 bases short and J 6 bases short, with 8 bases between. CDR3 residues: CASSLGGRAEQFF. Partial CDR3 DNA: TGTGCCAGCAGTCTGGGGGGTCGTGCTGAGCAGTTC.

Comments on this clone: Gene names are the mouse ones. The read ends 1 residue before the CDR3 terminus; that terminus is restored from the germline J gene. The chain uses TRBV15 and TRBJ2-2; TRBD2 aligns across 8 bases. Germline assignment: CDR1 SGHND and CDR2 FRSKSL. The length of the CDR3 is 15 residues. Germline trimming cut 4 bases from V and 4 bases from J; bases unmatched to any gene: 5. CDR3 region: CASSWGGRSTGQLYF. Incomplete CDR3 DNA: TGTGCCAGCAGTTGGGGGGGGCGCAGCACCGGGCAGCTCTAC.

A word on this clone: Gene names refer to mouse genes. CDR3 sequence reads: CASSPGQPNTGQLYF. The sequenced part of the CDR3 DNA is TGTGCCAGCAGCCCGGGACAGCCAAACACCGGGCAGCTCTAC. The chain links TRBV3 to TRBJ2-2; 7 nucleotides align to TRBD1. The read finishes 1 residue shy of the CDR3 end, and the germline J gene is used to complete it. Per germline, CDR1 SNHLY and CDR2 FYNGKV (reference sequence). J was trimmed by 0 bases and V by 5 bases; bases with no gene match: 3. The CDR3 sequence is 15 residues long.

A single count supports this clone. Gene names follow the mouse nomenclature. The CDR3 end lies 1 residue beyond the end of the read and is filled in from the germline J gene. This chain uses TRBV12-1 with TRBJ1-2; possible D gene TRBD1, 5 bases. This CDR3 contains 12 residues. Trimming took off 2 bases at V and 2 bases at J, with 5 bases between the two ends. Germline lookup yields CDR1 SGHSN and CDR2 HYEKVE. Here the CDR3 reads CASSRGNSDYTF. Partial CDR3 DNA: TGTGCCAGCTCTCGGGGGAACTCCGACTACACC.

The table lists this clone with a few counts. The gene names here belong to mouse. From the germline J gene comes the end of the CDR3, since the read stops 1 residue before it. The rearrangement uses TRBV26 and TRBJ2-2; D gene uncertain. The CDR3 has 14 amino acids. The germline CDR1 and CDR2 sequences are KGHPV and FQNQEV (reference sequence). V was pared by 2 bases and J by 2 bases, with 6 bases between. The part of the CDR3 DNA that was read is TGTGCCAGCAGTCTGAGGGCGAACACCGGGCAGCTCTAC. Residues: CASSLRANTGQLY. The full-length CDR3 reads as CASSLRANTGQLYF. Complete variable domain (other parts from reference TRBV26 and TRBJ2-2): NSKVIQTPRYLVKGQGQKAKMRCIPEKGHPVVFWYQQNKNNEFKFLINFQNQEVLQQIDMTEKRFSAECPSNSPCSLEIQSSEAGDSALYLCASSLRANTGQLYFGEGSKLTVL.

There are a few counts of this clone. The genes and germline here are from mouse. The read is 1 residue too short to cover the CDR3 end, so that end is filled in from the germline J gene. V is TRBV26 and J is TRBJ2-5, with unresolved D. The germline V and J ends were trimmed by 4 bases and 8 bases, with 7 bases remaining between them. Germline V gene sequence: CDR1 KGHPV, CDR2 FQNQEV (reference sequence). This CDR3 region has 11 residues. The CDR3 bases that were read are TGTGCCAGCAGTCAGCGGGGCACCCAGTAC. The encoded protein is CASSQRGTQY. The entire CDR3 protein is CASSQRGTQYF.

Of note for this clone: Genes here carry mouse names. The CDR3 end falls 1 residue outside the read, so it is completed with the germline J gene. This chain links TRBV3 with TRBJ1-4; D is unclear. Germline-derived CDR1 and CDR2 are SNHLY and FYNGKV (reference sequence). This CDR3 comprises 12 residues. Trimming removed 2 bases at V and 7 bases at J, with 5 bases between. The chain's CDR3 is CASSLKGERLFF. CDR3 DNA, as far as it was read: TGTGCCAGCAGCTTAAAGGGCGAAAGATTATTT.